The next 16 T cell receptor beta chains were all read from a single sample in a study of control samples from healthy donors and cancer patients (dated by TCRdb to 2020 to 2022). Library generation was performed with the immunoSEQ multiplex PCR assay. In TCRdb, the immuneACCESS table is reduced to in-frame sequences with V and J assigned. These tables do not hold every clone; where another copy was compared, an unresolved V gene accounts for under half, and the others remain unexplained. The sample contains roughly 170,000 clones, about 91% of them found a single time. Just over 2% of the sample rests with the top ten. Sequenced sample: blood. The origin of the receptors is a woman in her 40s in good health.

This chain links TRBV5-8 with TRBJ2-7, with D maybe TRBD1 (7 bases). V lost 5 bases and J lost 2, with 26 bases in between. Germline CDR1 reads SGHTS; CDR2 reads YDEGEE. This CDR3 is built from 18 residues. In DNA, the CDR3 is TGTGCCAGCAGTCCGGGGAGCGTTTGGGCGGGACAGACCTACGAGCAGTACTTC. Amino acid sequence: CASSPGSVWAGQTYEQYF.

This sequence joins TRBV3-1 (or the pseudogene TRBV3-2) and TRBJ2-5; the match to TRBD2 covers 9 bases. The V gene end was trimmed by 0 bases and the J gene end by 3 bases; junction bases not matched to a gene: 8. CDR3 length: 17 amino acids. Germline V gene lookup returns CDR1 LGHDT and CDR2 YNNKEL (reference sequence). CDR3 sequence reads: CASSQDDRAGGEETQYF. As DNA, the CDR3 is TGTGCCAGCAGCCAAGATGACCGAGCGGGGGGAGAAGAGACCCAGTACTTC.

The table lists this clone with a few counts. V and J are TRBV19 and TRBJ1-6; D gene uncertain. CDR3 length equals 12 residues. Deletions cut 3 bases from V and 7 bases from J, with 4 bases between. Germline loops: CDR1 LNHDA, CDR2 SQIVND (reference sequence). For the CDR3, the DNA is TGTGCCAGTAGTATTTTCAATTCACCCCTCCACTTT. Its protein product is CASSIFNSPLHF.

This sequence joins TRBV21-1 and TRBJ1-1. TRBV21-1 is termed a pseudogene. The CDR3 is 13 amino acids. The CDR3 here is CASSKRHGGEAFF. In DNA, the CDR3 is TGTGCCAGCAGCAAAAGGCATGGGGGTGAAGCTTTCTTT.

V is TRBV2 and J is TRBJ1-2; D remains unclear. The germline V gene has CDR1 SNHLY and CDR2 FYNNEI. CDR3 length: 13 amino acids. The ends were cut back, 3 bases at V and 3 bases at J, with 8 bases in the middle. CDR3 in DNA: TGTGCCAGCAGTGATGACGGGGACTATGGCTACACCTTC. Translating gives CASSDDGDYGYTF.

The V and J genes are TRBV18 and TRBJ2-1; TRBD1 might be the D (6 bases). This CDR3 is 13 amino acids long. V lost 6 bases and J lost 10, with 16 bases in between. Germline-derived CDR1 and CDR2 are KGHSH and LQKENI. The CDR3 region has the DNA TGTGCCAGCTCCCCTACTGACAGGTTAGAGCAGTTCTTC. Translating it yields CASSPTDRLEQFF.

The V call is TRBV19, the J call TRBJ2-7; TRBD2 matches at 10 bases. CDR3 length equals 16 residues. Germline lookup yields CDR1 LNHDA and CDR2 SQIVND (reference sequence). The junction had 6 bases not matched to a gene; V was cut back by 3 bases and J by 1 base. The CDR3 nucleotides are TGTGCCAGTAGTATCCGGACTAGCGGTGGTTCCTACGAGCAGTACTTC. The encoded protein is CASSIRTSGGSYEQYF.

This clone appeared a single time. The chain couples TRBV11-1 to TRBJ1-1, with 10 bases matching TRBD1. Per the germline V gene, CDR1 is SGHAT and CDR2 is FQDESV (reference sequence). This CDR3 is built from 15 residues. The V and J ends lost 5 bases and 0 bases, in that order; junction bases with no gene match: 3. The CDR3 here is CASSRTGGLNTEAFF. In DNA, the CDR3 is TGTGCCAGCAGCCGGACAGGGGGGTTGAACACTGAAGCTTTCTTT.

CDR3 residues: CASSWDSNQPQHF. The DNA of the CDR3 is TGTGCCAGCAGCTGGGACAGCAATCAGCCCCAGCATTTT. The chain is built from TRBV6-5 and TRBJ1-5, with D possibly being TRBD1 (5 bases). This CDR3 has 13 amino acids. V gave up 6 bases and J gave up 1 base, with 7 bases separating them. CDR1 and CDR2 (germline): MNHEY, SVGAGI.

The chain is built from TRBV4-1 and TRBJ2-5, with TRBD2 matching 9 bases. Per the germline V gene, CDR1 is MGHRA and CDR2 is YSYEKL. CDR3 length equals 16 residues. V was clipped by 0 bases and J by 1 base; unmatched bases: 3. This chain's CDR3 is CASSQERGGFQETQYF. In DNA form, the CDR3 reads TGCGCCAGCAGCCAAGAGCGGGGGGGTTTCCAAGAGACCCAGTACTTC.

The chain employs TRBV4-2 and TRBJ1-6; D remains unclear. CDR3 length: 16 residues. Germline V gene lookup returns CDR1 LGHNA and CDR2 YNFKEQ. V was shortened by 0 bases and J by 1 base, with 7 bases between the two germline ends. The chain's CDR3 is CASSQEGPSYNSPLHF. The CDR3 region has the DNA TGTGCCAGCAGCCAAGAGGGCCCGTCCTATAATTCACCCCTCCACTTT.

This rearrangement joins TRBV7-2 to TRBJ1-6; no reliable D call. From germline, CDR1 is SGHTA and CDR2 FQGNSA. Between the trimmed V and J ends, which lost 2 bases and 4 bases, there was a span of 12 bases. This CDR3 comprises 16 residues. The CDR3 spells CASSLMRVRYNSPLHF. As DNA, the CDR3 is TGTGCCAGCAGCTTAATGAGGGTGAGGTATAATTCACCCCTCCACTTT.

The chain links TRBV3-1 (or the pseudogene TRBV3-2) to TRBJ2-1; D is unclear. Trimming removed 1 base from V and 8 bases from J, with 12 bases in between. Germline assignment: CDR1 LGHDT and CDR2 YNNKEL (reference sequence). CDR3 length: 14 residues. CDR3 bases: TGTGCCAGCAGCCAAGGGGCCGGGTTCGATGAGCAGTTCTTC. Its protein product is CASSQGAGFDEQFF.

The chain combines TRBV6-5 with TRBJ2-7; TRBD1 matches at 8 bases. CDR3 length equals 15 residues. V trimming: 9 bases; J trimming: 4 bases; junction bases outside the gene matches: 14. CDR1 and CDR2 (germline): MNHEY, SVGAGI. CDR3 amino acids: CASLLTGTGTYEQYF. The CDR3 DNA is TGTGCCAGTCTCCTAACCGGGACAGGCACATACGAGCAGTACTTC.

The DNA for the CDR3 is TGTGCCAGCAGCGCGAGGTCAGGGGGCTGGAACACCGGGGAGCTGTTTTTT. This codes for CASSARSGGWNTGELFF. The chain employs TRBV2 and TRBJ2-2; TRBD1 matches at 8 bases. The germline CDR1 and CDR2 sequences are SNHLY and FYNNEI. Unmatched junction bases numbered 10, after V lost 6 bases and J lost 1 base. This CDR3 is 17 amino acids long.

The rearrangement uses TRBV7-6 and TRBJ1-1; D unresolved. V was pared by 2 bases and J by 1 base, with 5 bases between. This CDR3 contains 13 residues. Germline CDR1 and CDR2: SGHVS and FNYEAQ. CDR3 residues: CASSLSENTEAFF. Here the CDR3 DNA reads TGTGCCAGCAGCTTAAGTGAGAACACTGAAGCTTTCTTT.